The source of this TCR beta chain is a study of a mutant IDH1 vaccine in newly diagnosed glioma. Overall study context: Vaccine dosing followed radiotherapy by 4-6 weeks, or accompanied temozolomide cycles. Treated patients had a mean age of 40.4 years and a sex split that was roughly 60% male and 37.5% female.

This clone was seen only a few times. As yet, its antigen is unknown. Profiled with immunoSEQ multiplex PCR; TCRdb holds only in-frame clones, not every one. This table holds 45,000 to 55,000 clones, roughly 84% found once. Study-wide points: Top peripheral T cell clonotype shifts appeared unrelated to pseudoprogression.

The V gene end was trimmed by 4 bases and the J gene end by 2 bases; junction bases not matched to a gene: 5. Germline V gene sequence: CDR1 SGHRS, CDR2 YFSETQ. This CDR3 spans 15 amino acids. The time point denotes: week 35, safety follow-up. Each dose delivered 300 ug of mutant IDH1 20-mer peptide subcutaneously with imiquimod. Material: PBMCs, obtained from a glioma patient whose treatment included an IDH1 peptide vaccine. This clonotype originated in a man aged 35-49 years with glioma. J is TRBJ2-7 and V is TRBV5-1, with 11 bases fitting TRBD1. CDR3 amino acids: CASSPGQGGPYEQYF. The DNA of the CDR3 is TGCGCCAGCAGCCCGGGACAGGGGGGACCCTACGAGCAGTACTTC.